This T cell receptor beta chain was documented in a study of OX40 agonist ivuxolimab in advanced cancers. Study as a whole: Three dose-escalation patients had partial responses: one with hepatocellular carcinoma and two with cutaneous melanoma.

Clones were read by immunoSEQ multiplex PCR, and TCRdb kept only the in-frame ones, dropping some. The sample comprises tens of thousands of clones, 86% of which are singletons, and approximately 3% rests with the top ten. CDR3 length: 12 residues. Germline V lookup: CDR1 MDHEN, CDR2 SYDVKM. J was trimmed by 6 bases and V by 7 bases; bases with no gene match: 3. The origin of this receptor is an adult with an advanced solid tumor such as melanoma, head and neck, liver or kidney cancer. V is TRBV28 and J is TRBJ1-1; TRBD1 agrees at 9 bases. This specimen consisted of CD4+ or CD8+ T cells sorted from blood, obtained in a trial of the OX40 agonist ivuxolimab. The CDR3: CASTNRGPEAFF. CDR3 bases: TGTGCCAGCACTAACAGGGGGCCTGAAGCTTTCTTT.